This entry features one T cell receptor beta chain sequence. Antigen: not known. CDR3 size: 15 residues. Trimming at V came to 5 bases and at J to 0 bases, leaving 5 bases not matched to a gene. CDR1 and CDR2 (germline): SEHNR, FQNEAQ (reference sequence). This entry is derived from a study of vaccination and CD4 T cells after COVID-19. Overall study findings and caveats: Rising from around 20 to 38, the median of SARS-CoV-2-reactive clonotypes did not change significantly. Spike mono-reactivity was found in 304 of 307 vaccine-specific clones from convalescent patients.

Treatment reported: roughly 11-day PBMC culture with coronavirus spike peptide pools or control peptides (ViraFEST assay). Sequenced with the Oncomine TCR Beta short-read assay was DNA taken from cultured CD4+ T cells. Each CDR3 protein is one row after TCRdb ran MiXCR on the PCR reads. The sample records about 8,800 distinct CDR3 sequences, around 50% being singletons. The sequencing input was CD4+ T cells from blood, cultured in vitro. This clonotype was obtained from a human donor who had recovered from COVID-19. This rearrangement joins TRBV7-9 to TRBJ1-1, with 8 bases that match TRBD1. The CDR3 sequence is CASSPRTGMNTEAFF. The DNA for the CDR3 is TGTGCCAGCAGCCCTCGGACAGGGATGAACACTGAAGCTTTCTTT.